The 5 T cell receptor beta chains listed next were all sequenced from one sample in a study of blood T cell repertoires in COVID-19. Clones were sequenced by immunoSEQ multiplex PCR, and TCRdb holds only the in-frame ones, with some missing. The sample carries approximately 120,000 clones, approximately 85% recorded once. The sample comprised peripheral blood. The receptors shown here come from a woman older than 75 with COVID-19, enrolled during active disease.

The CDR3 DNA follows: TGCGCCAGCAGCTCGCTAGCGGGGGGGAGCACAGATACGCAGTATTTT. This codes for CASSSLAGGSTDTQYF. V is TRBV5-1 and J is TRBJ2-3, with TRBD2 matching over 12 bases. V lost 3 bases and J lost 0; bases outside the gene matches: 2. Germline values: CDR1 SGHRS, CDR2 YFSETQ. This CDR3 contains 16 residues.

The gene calls are TRBV2 and TRBJ2-7, with 9 bases that match TRBD2. Germline V gene data show CDR1 as SNHLY and CDR2 as FYNNEI. V lost 7 bases and J lost 7; bases outside the gene matches: 8. The CDR3 spans 13 residues. This CDR3 reads CASTSGAPLEQYF. The CDR3 bases are TGTGCCAGCACTAGCGGGGCACCTTTAGAGCAGTACTTC.

This chain connects TRBV19 to TRBJ2-7; 7 bases align to TRBD2. This CDR3 is built from 14 residues. Germline values: CDR1 LNHDA, CDR2 SQIVND (reference sequence). V was pared by 6 bases and J by 6 bases, with 11 bases of the junction left unmatched. Here the CDR3 reads CASRGGTSTLEQYF. DNA for the CDR3: TGTGCCAGTAGGGGGGGGACTTCTACGCTCGAGCAGTACTTC.

The chain joins TRBV14 to TRBJ1-1; maybe TRBD1 (6 bases). The germline CDR1 and CDR2 sequences are SGHDN and FVKESK. V shed 7 bases and J shed 0 bases, with 9 bases lying between them. The CDR3 is 13 residues long. The CDR3 sequence is CASKRTVNTEAFF. CDR3 nucleotide sequence: TGTGCCAGCAAGCGGACAGTGAACACTGAAGCTTTCTTT.

This chain connects TRBV11-3 to TRBJ2-7; 9 bases fit TRBD1. V lost 4 bases to trimming and J lost 8 bases; unmatched junction nucleotides: 9. The CDR3 extends over 14 amino acids. Germline V CDR1 and CDR2: SGHNT, YENEEA. The CDR3 spells CASSSGTGSGKQYF. The CDR3 DNA sequence: TGTGCCAGCAGCTCTGGGACAGGGAGTGGAAAGCAGTACTTC.